This entry describes one TCR beta chain. Its specificity is unknown. In the PCR, 60 Vbeta and 13 Jbeta primers were used. Produced via immunoSEQ multiplex PCR; TCRdb's table is partial and in-frame only. The top ten hold about 2.9% of the sample, which has some 65,000 clones, 70% to 80% seen once. This record belongs to a study of cytomegalovirus exposure and HLA in healthy donors. The overall study: The roughly 100 million unique TCR beta sequences, from about 190 million T cells, were found by an earlier analysis. Study observations and caveats: Because they were indistinguishable, some V segments, including TRBV6-2 and TRBV6-3, were excluded. Across HLA loci, a later analysis found differing TCR association rates, with DRB1 most and HLA-C fewest.

J lost 0 bases, V lost 7 bases, and 13 bases had no gene match. The CDR3 totals 16 residues. CDR1 and CDR2 (germline): SQVTM, ANQGSEA. The chain employs TRBV29-1 and TRBJ1-1, with 8 positions matching TRBD1. Sequencing used PBMCs. The origin of this receptor is a girl aged 10-17 years in good health and CMV-seropositive. The CDR3 sequence is CSGRRDRSPMNTEAFF. The DNA for the CDR3 is TGCAGCGGACGCCGGGACAGGAGCCCCATGAACACTGAAGCTTTCTTT.